This section outlines one TCR beta chain sequence together with its context. The study amplified TCR beta CDR3 regions using RNA transcripts. HTBI primers were employed in first-round RT-PCR, then a second-round multiplex PCR followed. TCRdb ran MiXCR on the multiplex PCR reads and lists one entry per CDR3 protein. This sample has a few hundred thousand distinct CDR3 sequences, with roughly 39% found just once. This specimen belongs to a study of Graves' ophthalmopathy and Graves' hyperthyroidism. Germline CDR1 reads MGHDK; CDR2 reads SYGVNS. J was trimmed by 5 bases and V by 2 bases; bases with no gene match: 3. The CDR3 totals 14 residues.

Sequenced: peripheral blood or thyroid tissue (not recorded which). The source of this sequence is an adult man with Graves' hyperthyroidism. The chain uses TRBV25-1 and TRBJ2-7, with 10 bases matching TRBD1. CDR3 protein: CASSEAGQGNEQYF. The CDR3 nucleotides read TGTGCCAGCAGTGAAGCGGGACAGGGGAACGAGCAGTACTTC.